The 20 T cell receptor beta chains in this list originate from one sample, sequenced in a study of T-cell reconstitution after alpha-beta-depleted transplantation in children. Unique molecular identifiers were used in preparing the TCRbeta library. TCRdb redid the calling of the PCR reads with MiXCR, one entry per CDR3 protein. The sample records a few hundred thousand distinct CDR3 sequences, about a tenth being singletons. The sequencing here drew on PBMCs from the stem cell graft donor, taken from the stem cell graft. These receptors all stem from a human donor who donated a stem cell graft to a child with acute lymphoblastic leukemia.

The table lists this clonotype with a few counts. The rearrangement links TRBV16 to TRBJ2-7; no clear D. CDR1 and CDR2 from the germline V gene are KGHSY and FQNENV. V was cut by 3 bases and J by 2 bases, with 11 bases left in between. The CDR3 length is 14 residues. The CDR3 DNA follows: TGTGCCAGCAGCCATGGTCTCGGAGCCTACGAGCAGTACTTC. It yields the protein CASSHGLGAYEQYF. The full variable domain, with the rest looked up from reference TRBV16 and TRBJ2-7, is GEEVAQTPKHLVRGEGQKAKLYCAPIKGHSYVFWYQQVLKNEFKFLISFQNENVFDETGMPKERFSAKCLPNSPCSLEIQATKLEDSAVYFCASSHGLGAYEQYFGPGTRLTVT.

The table lists this clonotype with many counts. This chain links TRBV18 with TRBJ2-7; a weak D match, TRBD2 (6 bases). Germline V lookup: CDR1 KGHSH, CDR2 LQKENI. Trimming stripped 2 bases from V and 0 bases from J, with 11 bases between. The CDR3 is made up of 15 amino acids. This CDR3 is CASSPSVGSSYEQYF. CDR3 DNA: TGTGCCAGCTCACCATCCGTCGGGAGCTCCTACGAGCAGTACTTC.

The chain couples TRBV4-3 to TRBJ2-6; D is undetermined. V lost 1 base and J lost 2, with 12 bases in between. Germline V CDR1 and CDR2: LGHNA, YSLEER. The CDR3 totals 17 residues. The CDR3 region has the DNA TGCGCCAGCAGCCAAGTTTCTTCTGCTGCTGGGGCCAACGTCCTGACTTTC. It is translated as CASSQVSSAAGANVLTF.

V usage is TRBV4-1 and J usage is TRBJ2-5, with 8 bases identical to TRBD2. V dropped 1 base and J dropped 4; count of bases not matched to a gene: 5. Germline loops: CDR1 MGHRA, CDR2 YSYEKL. There are 15 residues in the CDR3. DNA of the CDR3: TGCGCCAGCAGCCAAGTGGGAACTAGCGGAGAGACCCAGTACTTC. Translated: CASSQVGTSGETQYF.

The chain recombines TRBV7-2 with TRBJ1-6; D not resolved. The CDR3 length is 15 residues. Germline-derived CDR1 and CDR2 are SGHTA and FQGNSA. V lost 5 bases and J 8 bases, leaving 16 bases between the germline ends. The CDR3 loop reads CASSQETAGYSPLHF. CDR3 coding DNA: TGTGCCAGCAGCCAAGAGACCGCCGGGTATTCACCCCTCCACTTT.

V is TRBV12-3 or TRBV12-4 and J is TRBJ1-2; D possibly corresponds to TRBD1 (6 bases). The CDR3 runs to 15 residues. Trimming left V 2 bases short and J 4 bases short, with 14 bases between. The CDR3 protein is CASSLRHRESYGYTF. CDR3 DNA sequence: TGTGCCAGCAGTTTAAGACACAGGGAGAGCTATGGCTACACCTTC.

This clonotype was seen at least ten times. V is TRBV12-3 or TRBV12-4 and J is TRBJ2-6; no clear D. Deletions cut 5 bases from V and 4 bases from J, with 12 bases between. CDR3 length: 15 residues. The CDR3, as DNA: TGTGCCAGCAGTCCAGGATTTACGGGGGCCAACGTCCTGACTTTC. It translates to CASSPGFTGANVLTF.

The chain recombines TRBV29-1 with TRBJ2-3, with TRBD2 identical over 10 bases. V was clipped by 4 bases and J by 5 bases; unmatched bases: 6. Germline values: CDR1 SQVTM, CDR2 ANQGSEA. The CDR3 covers 14 residues. The chain's CDR3 is CSVVQREGIDTQYF. CDR3 DNA: TGCAGCGTTGTTCAGCGGGAGGGTATAGATACGCAGTATTTT.

The gene calls are TRBV12-3 or TRBV12-4 and TRBJ2-3; 7 bases line up with TRBD1. The CDR3 extends over 15 amino acids. Trimming removed 3 bases from V and 1 base from J; junction bases left unmatched: 4. The CDR3: CASSFGDSRTDTQYF. The CDR3 DNA reads as TGTGCCAGCAGTTTTGGGGACAGCCGCACAGATACGCAGTATTTT.

This clonotype has a handful of counts. This chain connects TRBV20-1 to TRBJ2-7, with 7 positions matching TRBD2. CDR3 length equals 13 residues. Germline assignment: CDR1 DFQATT and CDR2 SNEGSKA (reference sequence). The V and J ends lost 5 bases and 4 bases, in that order; junction bases with no gene match: 8. The CDR3 protein is CSAAAGRAYEQYF. The CDR3 nucleotides are TGCAGTGCTGCCGCAGGGAGGGCTTACGAGCAGTACTTC.

The V and J genes are TRBV7-6 and TRBJ2-6; D gene ambiguous. Germline-derived CDR1 and CDR2 are SGHVS and FNYEAQ. The CDR3 is 15 residues long. With 5 bases removed from V and 0 bases from J, the gap between germline ends came to 8 bases. CDR3: CASSQWDSGANVLTF. CDR3 nucleotides: TGTGCCAGCAGCCAATGGGACTCTGGGGCCAACGTCCTGACTTTC.

This clonotype was counted a few times. The rearrangement joins TRBV12-3 or TRBV12-4 to TRBJ2-3; TRBD2 might be the D (5 bases). Trimming cost V 2 bases and J 2 bases, with 20 bases left between them. The CDR3 is made up of 18 amino acids. DNA of the CDR3: TGTGCCAGCAGTTTATCCCAAACGGTGGGAGAACCCACAGATACGCAGTATTTT. Translated: CASSLSQTVGEPTDTQYF.

This rearrangement joins TRBV4-3 to TRBJ2-7; 13 nucleotides agree with TRBD2. Germline lookup yields CDR1 LGHNA and CDR2 YSLEER. With 0 bases clipped from V and 1 base from J, the junction kept 6 bases outside the gene matches. The CDR3 is 18 residues long. The chain's CDR3 is CASSQEGTSGIVSYEQYF. In nucleotides, the CDR3 is TGCGCCAGCAGCCAAGAAGGGACTAGCGGGATTGTGTCCTACGAGCAGTACTTC.

This clonotype showed up just a few times. The rearrangement uses TRBV12-3 or TRBV12-4 and TRBJ1-5; unclear D gene. Trimming shortened V by 1 base and J by 1 base, and 11 bases separated the two germline ends. There are 16 residues in the CDR3. The CDR3 DNA sequence: TGTGCCAGCAGTTTAGGGAGGGTCCCAAGCAATCAGCCCCAGCATTTT. Translation gives CASSLGRVPSNQPQHF.

V gene TRBV23-1 combines with J gene TRBJ2-3; no clear D gene. TRBV23-1 carries the ORF label, with uncertain function. V was pared by 0 bases and J by 3 bases, with 10 bases between. The CDR3 length is 15 residues. DNA for the CDR3: TGCGCCAGCAGTCAATCCTCGCAGCCGACAGATACGCAGTATTTT. Encoded protein: CASSQSSQPTDTQYF.

This clonotype came up a few times. The rearrangement uses TRBV7-6 and TRBJ2-7; TRBD2 is a possible D gene (6 bases). V dropped 9 bases and J dropped 2 bases, with 11 bases sitting between them. The CDR3 covers 12 residues. The germline V gene encodes CDR1 SGHVS and CDR2 FNYEAQ. CDR3 sequence: CARGRRPYEQYF. CDR3 nucleotide sequence: TGTGCCAGAGGGAGGCGGCCCTACGAGCAGTACTTC. Together with reference TRBV7-6 and TRBJ2-7, the CDR3 gives the full variable domain: GAGVSQSPRYKVTKRGQDVALRCDPISGHVSLYWYRQALGQGPEFLTYFNYEAQQDKSGLPNDRFSAERPEGSISTLTIQRTEQRDSAMYRCARGRRPYEQYFGPGTRLTVT.

The chain links TRBV5-1 to TRBJ2-7; 7 nucleotides align to TRBD1. CDR3 length equals 14 residues. From germline, CDR1 is SGHRS and CDR2 YFSETQ. The V segment lost 1 base and the J segment 0 bases; nucleotides outside the gene matches: 1. The CDR3 region has the DNA TGCGCCAGCAGCTTGTGGGACAGCTCCTACGAGCAGTACTTC. Translating gives CASSLWDSSYEQYF.

The CDR3 protein is CASSLKISSSYEQYF. In DNA, the CDR3 is TGTGCCAGCAGTTTGAAAATCTCTAGCTCCTACGAGCAGTACTTC. The V and J genes are TRBV27 and TRBJ2-7, with no clear D. The germline V gene has CDR1 MNHEY and CDR2 SMNVEV (reference sequence). CDR3 length equals 15 residues. V was shortened by 3 bases and J by 0 bases, with 12 bases between the two germline ends.

CDR3 nucleotides: TGTGCCAGCAGCTCCCCCGGCGGGAATGGGAACATTCAGTACTTC. Translation gives CASSSPGGNGNIQYF. The chain carries TRBV7-2 and TRBJ2-4; tentatively, D is TRBD2 (6 bases). V lost 4 bases and J 7 bases, leaving 17 bases between the germline ends. CDR3 length: 15 amino acids. Germline CDR1 reads SGHTA; CDR2 reads FQGNSA.

This clonotype has a handful of counts. The V gene is TRBV6-2 or TRBV6-3, the J gene TRBJ2-6; D is possibly TRBD1 or TRBD2 (5 bases each). Trimming cost V 7 bases and J 0 bases, with 19 bases left between them. Germline loops: CDR1 MNHEY, CDR2 SVGEGT. The CDR3 length is 18 residues. This CDR3 is CASKGVPGRISGANVLTF. The CDR3 nucleotides read TGTGCCAGCAAGGGAGTACCGGGACGGATCTCTGGGGCCAACGTCCTGACTTTC.